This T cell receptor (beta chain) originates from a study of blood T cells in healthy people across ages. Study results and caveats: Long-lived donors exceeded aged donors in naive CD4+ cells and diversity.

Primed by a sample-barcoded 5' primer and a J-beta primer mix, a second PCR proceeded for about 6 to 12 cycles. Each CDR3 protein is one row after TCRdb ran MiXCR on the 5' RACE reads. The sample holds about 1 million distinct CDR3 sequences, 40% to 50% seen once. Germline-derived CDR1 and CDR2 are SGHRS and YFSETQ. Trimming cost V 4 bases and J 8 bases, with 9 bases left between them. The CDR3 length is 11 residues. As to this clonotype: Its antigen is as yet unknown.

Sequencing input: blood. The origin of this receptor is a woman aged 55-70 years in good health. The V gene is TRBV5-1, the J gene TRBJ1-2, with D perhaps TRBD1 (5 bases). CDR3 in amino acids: CASSDYRGYTF. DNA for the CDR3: TGCGCCAGCAGCGACTACAGGGGCTACACCTTC.